This T cell receptor (beta chain) emerged from a study of spatial heterogeneity in lung cancer. A unique molecular identifier was attached to every TCR cDNA molecule. TCRdb reanalysed the 5' RACE reads using MiXCR and keeps one entry per CDR3 protein. Among around 37,000 distinct CDR3 sequences listed, about 7.7% were seen once. Time point in this sample: sample taken at primary tumor resection. The input material, whole RNA from tumor, nontumor lung or frozen PBMC, was sequenced unsorted. Germline CDR1 reads ENHRY; CDR2 reads SYGVKD. Losses at the gene ends were 10 bases for V and 1 base for J; bases not matched to a gene: 4. The CDR3 is 12 amino acids.

The source material was PBMCs, sampled at surgery. The chain has TRBV10-3 and TRBJ2-7; TRBD1 matches 7 bases. This sequence originates from a female donor with early-stage non-small cell lung cancer. The CDR3 bases are TGTGCCACCGGACAGGAATCCTACGAGCAGTACTTC. Translated: CATGQESYEQYF.